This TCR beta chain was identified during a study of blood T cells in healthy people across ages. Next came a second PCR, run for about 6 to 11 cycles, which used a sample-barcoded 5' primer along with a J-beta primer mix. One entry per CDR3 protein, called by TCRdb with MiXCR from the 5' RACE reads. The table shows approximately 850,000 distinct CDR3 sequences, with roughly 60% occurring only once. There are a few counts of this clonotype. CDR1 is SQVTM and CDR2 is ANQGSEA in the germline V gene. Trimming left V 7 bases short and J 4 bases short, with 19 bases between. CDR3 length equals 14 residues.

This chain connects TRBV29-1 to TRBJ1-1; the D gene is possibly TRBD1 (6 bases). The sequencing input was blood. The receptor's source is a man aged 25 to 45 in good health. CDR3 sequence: CSGSGVRASTEAFF. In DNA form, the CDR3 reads TGCAGCGGTTCAGGGGTCAGGGCAAGCACTGAAGCTTTCTTT.